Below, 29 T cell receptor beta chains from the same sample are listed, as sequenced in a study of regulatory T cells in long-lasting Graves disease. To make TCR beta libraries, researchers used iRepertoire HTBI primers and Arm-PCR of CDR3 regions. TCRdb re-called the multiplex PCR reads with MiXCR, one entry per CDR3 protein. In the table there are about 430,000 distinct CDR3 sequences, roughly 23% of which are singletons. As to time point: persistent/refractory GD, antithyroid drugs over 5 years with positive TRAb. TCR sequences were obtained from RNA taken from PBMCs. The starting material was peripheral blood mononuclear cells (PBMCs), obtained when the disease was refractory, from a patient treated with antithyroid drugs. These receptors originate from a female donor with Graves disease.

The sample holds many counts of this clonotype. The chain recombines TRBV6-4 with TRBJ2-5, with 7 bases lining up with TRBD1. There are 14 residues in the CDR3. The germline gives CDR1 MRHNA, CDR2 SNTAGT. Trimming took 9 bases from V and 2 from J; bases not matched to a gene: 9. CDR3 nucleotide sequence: TGTGCCAGTACTGGACAGGCCCTACAAGAGACCCAGTACTTC. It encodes CASTGQALQETQYF.

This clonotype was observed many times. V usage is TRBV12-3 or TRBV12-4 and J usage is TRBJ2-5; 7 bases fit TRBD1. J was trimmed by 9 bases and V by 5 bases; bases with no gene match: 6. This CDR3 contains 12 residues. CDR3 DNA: TGTGCCAGCAGTACAGGGGACCGGGCCCAGTACTTC. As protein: CASSTGDRAQYF.

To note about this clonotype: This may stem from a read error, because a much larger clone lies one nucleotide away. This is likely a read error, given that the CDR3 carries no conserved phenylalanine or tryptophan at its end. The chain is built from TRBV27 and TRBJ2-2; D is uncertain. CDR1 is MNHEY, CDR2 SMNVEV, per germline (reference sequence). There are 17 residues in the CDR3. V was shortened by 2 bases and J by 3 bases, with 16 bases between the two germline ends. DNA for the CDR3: TGTGCCAGCAGTTTAACCACGAAGGACCTAGACACCGGGGAGCTGTTTTCT. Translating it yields CASSLTTKDLDTGELFS.

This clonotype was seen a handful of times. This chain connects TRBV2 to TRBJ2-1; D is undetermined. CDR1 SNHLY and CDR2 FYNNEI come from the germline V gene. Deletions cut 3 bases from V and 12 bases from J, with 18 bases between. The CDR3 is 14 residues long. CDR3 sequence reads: CASSERPRAGWQFF. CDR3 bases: TGTGCCAGCAGTGAGCGACCAAGGGCCGGGTGGCAGTTCTTC.

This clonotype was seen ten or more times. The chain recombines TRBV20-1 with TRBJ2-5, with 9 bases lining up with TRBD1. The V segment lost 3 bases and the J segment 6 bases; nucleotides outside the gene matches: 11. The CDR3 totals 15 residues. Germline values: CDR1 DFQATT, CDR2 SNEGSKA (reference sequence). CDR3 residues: CSARVTGGLFKTQYF. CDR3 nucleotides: TGCAGTGCTAGGGTGACAGGGGGACTGTTCAAGACCCAGTACTTC.

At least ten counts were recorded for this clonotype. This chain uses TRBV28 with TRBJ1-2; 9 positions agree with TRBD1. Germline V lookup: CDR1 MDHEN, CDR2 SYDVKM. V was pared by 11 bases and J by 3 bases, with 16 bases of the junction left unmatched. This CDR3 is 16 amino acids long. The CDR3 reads CAAKPPGQGEDYGYTF. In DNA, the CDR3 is TGTGCCGCGAAGCCCCCGGGACAGGGAGAGGACTATGGCTACACCTTC.

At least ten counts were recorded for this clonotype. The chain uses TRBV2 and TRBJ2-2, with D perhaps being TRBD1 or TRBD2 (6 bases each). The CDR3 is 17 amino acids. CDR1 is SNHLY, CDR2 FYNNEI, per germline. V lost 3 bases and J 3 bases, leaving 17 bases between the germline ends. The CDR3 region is CASSDRDGGWDTGELFF. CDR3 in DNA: TGTGCCAGCAGTGACAGGGACGGGGGCTGGGACACCGGGGAGCTGTTTTTT.

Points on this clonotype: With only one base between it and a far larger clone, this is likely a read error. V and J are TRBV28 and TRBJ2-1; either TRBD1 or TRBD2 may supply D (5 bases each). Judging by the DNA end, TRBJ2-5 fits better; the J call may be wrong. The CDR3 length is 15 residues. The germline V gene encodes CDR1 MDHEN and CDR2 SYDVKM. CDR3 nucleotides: TGTGCCAGCAGTTATCCGGGACGCCTGCAAGGGACCCAGTACTTC. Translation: CASSYPGRLQGTQYF.

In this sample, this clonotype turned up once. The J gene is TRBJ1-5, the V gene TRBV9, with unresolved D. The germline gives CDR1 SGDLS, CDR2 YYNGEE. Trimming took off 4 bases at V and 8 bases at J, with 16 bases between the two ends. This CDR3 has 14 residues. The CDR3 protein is CASSPTYVGEPQHF. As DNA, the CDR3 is TGTGCCAGCAGCCCAACATACGTCGGGGAGCCCCAGCATTTT.

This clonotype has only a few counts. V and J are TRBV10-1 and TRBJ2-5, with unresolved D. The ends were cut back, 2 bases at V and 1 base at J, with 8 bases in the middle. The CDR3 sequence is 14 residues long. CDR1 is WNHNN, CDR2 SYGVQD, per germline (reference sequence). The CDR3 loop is CASSEGDPQETQYF. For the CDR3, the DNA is TGCGCCAGCAGTGAGGGAGACCCCCAAGAGACCCAGTACTTC.

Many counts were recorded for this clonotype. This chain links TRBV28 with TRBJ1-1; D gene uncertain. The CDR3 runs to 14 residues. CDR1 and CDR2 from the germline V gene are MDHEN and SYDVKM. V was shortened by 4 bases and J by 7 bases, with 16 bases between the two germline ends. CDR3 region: CASSSPSRHGEAFF. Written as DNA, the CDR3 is TGTGCCAGCAGTTCGCCCTCCCGACACGGTGAAGCTTTCTTT.

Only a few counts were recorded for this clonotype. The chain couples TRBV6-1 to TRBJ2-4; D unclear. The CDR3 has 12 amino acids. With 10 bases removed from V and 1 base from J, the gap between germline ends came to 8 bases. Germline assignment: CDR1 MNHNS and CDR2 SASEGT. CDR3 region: CATGQAKNIQYF. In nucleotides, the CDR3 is TGTGCCACCGGGCAGGCCAAAAACATTCAGTACTTC.

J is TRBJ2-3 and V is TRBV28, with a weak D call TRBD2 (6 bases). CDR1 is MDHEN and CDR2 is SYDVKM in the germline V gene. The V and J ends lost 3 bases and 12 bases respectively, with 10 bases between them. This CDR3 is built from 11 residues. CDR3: CASSFGGSQYF. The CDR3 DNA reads TGTGCCAGCAGTTTTGGGGGGAGTCAGTATTTT.

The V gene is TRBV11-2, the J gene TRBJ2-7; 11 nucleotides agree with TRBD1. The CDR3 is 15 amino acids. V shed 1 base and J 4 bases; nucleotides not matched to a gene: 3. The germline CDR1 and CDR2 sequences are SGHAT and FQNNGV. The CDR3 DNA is TGTGCCAGCAGCTTAGGAGGGACAGGGGGGTACGAGCAGTACTTC. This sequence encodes CASSLGGTGGYEQYF.

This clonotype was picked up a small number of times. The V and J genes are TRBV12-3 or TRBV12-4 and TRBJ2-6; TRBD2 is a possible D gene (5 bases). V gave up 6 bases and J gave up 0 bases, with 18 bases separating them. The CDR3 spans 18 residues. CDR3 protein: CASRGRQRLSSGANVLTF. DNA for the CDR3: TGTGCCAGCAGGGGTAGGCAAAGACTATCCTCTGGGGCCAACGTCCTGACTTTC.

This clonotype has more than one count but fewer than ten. CDR3 region: CASSRGGSTDTQYF. CDR3 in DNA: TGTGCCAGCAGTAGGGGTGGGAGCACAGATACGCAGTATTTT. The V gene is TRBV7-8, the J gene TRBJ2-3; D possibly corresponds to TRBD1 (5 bases). V was trimmed by 6 bases and J by 0 bases, leaving 10 bases between them. This CDR3 is built from 14 residues. Germline CDR1 and CDR2: SGHVS and FQNEAQ.

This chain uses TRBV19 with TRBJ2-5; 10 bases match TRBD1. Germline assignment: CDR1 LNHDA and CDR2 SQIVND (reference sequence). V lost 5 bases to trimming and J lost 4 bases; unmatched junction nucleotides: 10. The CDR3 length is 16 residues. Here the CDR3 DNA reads TGTGCCAGTAGTGACCCCGGGACAGGGGACGGAGAGACCCAGTACTTC. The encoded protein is CASSDPGTGDGETQYF.

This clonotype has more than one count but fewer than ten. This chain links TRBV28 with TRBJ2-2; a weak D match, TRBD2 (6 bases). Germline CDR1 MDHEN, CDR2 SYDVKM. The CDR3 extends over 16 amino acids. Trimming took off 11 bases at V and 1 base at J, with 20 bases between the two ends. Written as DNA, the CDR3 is TGTGCCGTCTATCCCCTAGCGCCCCTGAACACCGGGGAGCTGTTTTTT. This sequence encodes CAVYPLAPLNTGELFF. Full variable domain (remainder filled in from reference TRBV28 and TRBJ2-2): DVKVTQSSRYLVKRTGEKVFLECVQDMDHENMFWYRQDPGLGLRLIYFSYDVKMKEKGDIPEGYSVSREKKERFSLILESASTNQTSMYLCAVYPLAPLNTGELFFGEGSRLTVL.

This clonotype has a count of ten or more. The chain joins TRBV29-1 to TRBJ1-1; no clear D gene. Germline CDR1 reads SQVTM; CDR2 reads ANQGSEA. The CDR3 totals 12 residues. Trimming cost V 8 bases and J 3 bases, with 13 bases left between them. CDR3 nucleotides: TGCAGCTCGAAATCAGGCGACACTGAAGCTTTCTTT. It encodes CSSKSGDTEAFF.

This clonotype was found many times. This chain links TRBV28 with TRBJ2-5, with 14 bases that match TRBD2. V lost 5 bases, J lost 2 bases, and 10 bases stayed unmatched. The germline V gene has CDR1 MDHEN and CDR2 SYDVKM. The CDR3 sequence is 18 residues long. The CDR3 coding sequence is TGTGCCAGCAGTCCCGGGACTAGCGGGAGCGGGGCGCAAGAGACCCAGTACTTC. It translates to CASSPGTSGSGAQETQYF.

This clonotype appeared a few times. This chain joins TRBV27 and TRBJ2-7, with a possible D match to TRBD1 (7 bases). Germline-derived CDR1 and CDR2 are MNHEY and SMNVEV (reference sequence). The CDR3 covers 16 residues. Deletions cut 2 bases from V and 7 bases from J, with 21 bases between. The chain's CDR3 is CASSLGGFTGVGEQYF. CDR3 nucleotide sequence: TGTGCCAGCAGTTTAGGGGGGTTTACAGGGGTAGGGGAGCAGTACTTC.

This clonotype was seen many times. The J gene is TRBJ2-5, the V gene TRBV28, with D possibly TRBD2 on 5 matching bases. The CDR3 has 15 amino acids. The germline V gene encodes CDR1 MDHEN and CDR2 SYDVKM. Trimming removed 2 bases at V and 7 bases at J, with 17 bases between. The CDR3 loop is CASSLRGLPTGTQYF. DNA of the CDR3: TGTGCCAGCAGTTTACGGGGTCTACCCACCGGGACCCAGTACTTC.

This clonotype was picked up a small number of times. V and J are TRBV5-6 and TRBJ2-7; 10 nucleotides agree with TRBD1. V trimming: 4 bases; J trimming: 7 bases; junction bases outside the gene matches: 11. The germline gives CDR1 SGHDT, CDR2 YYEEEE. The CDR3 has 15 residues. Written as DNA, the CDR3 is TGTGCCAGCAGCCTCCGGGACAGGGGTTCTAGGGAGCAGTACTTC. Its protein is CASSLRDRGSREQYF.

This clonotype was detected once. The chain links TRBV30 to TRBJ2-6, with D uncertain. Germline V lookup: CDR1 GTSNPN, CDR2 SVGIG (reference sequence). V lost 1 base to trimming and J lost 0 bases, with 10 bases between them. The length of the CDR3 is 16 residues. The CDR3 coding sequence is TGTGCCTGGAGTGGGGGATGGGTCTCTGGGGCCAACGTCCTGACTTTC. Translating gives CAWSGGWVSGANVLTF. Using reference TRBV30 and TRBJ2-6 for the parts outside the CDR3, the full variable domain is SQTIHQWPATLVQPVGSPLSLECTVEGTSNPNLYWYRQAAGRGLQLLFYSVGIGQISSEVPQNLSASRPQDRQFILSSKKLLLSDSGFYLCAWSGGWVSGANVLTFGAGSRLTVL.

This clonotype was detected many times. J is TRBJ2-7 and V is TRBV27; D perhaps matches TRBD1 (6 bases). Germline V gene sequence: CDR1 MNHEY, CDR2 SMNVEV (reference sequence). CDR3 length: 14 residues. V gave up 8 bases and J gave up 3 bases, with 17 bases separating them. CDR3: CASGVTGTNYEQYF. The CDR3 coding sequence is TGTGCCAGCGGAGTGACCGGGACAAACTACGAGCAGTACTTC.

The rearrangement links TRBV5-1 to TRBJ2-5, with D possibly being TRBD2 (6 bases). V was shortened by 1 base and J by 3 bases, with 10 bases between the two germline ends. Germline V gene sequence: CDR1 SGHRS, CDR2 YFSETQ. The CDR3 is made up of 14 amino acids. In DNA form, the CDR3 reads TGCGCCAGCAGCTTGTTGGGCGGGAAAGAGACCCAGTACTTC. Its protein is CASSLLGGKETQYF.

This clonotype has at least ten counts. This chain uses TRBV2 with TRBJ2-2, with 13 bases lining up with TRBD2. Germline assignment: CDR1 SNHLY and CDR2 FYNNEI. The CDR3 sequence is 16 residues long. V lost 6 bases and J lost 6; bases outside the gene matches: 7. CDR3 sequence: CASSQGLAGWAGELFF. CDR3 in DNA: TGTGCCAGCAGCCAGGGACTAGCGGGGTGGGCCGGGGAGCTGTTTTTT.

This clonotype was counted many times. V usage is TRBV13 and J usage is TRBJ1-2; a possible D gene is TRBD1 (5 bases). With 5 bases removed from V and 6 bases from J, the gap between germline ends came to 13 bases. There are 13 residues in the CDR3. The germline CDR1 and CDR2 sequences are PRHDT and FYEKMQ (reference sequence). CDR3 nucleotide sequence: TGTGCCAGCAGCCGAGCAGGGTTTCATGGCTACACCTTC. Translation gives CASSRAGFHGYTF.

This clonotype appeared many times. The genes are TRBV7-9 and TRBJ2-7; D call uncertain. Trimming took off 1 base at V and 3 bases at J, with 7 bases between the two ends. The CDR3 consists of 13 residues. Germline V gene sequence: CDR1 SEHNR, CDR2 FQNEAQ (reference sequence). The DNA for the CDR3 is TGTGCCAGCAGCTTAGGGCAGAACTACGAGCAGTACTTC. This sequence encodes CASSLGQNYEQYF.